The T cell receptor (beta chain) described here comes from a study of human T cells and chemical hapten exposure. The time point denotes: pre-sensitization, week 0. Treatment given: therapeutic diphenylcyclopropenone sensitization with weekly scalp DPC. Each donor was an alopecia patient between 18 and 70 years of age who qualified for DPC. Whole-study results and caveats: Controls formed significantly fewer large CDR3 similarity clusters than expanded TCRs did.

TCRdb independently ran MiXCR on the RACE reads; one entry per CDR3 protein. Altogether fewer than 70,000 distinct CDR3 sequences are present, roughly 9.7% being singletons, with the ten largest covering about 5%. Details on this clonotype: The target antigen is unknown.

V shed 3 bases and J shed 0 bases, with 12 bases lying between them. From germline, CDR1 is MDHEN and CDR2 SYDVKM. The CDR3 is made up of 16 amino acids. Sequencing used whole blood, obtained in connection with sensitization to the hapten diphenylcyclopropenone (DPC). This TCR was sampled from a woman in her forties or fifties with alopecia areata. Some clones in this sample may be carry-over from other donors' samples. The chain combines TRBV28 with TRBJ2-1; D perhaps matches TRBD1 (5 bases). The CDR3 loop is CASSFLRTSSYNEQFF. In DNA, the CDR3 is TGTGCCAGCAGTTTCCTACGGACAAGCTCCTACAATGAGCAGTTCTTC.